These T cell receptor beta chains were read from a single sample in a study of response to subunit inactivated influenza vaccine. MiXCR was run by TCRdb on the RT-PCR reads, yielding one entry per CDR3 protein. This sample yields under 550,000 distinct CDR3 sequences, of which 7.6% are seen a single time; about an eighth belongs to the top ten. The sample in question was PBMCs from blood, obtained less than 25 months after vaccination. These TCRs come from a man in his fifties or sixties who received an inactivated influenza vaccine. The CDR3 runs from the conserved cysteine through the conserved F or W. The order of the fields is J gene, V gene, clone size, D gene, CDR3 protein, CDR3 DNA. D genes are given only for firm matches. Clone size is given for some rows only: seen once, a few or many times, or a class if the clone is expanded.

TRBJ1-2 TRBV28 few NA CASTQLRAAMSYTF TGTGCCAGCACCCAATTGAGGGCAGCTATGAGCTACACCTTC
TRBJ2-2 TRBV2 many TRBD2 CASRGTSGMGELFF TGTGCCAGCAGGGGCACTAGCGGGATGGGGGAGCTGTTTTTT
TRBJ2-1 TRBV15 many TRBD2 CATSRDLLAGGHNEQFF TGTGCCACCAGCAGAGATTTGCTAGCGGGAGGCCACAATGAGCAGTTCTTC
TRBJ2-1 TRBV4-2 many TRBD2 CASSQEGTSGAYNEQFF TGTGCCAGCAGCCAAGAAGGGACTAGCGGTGCCTACAATGAGCAGTTCTTC
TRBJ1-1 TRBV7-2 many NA CASSLGGTKGEAFF TGTGCCAGCAGCTTAGGGGGGACGAAGGGAGAAGCTTTCTTT
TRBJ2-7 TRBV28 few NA CASSWDKRWYEQYF TGTGCCAGCAGCTGGGATAAGCGGTGGTACGAGCAGTACTTC
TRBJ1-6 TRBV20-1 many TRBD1 CSARAGGDTHNSPLHF TGCAGTGCTAGAGCAGGGGGCGATACCCATAATTCACCCCTCCACTTT
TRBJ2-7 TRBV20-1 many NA CSARDGAGEQYF TGCAGTGCTAGAGATGGGGCTGGCGAGCAGTACTTC
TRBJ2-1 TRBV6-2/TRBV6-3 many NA CASSYPLGLVSYNEQFF TGTGCCAGCAGTTACCCTCTAGGACTTGTCTCCTACAATGAGCAGTTCTTC
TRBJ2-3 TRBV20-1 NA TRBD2 CSAPRAGESTDTQYF TGCAGTGCCCCCCGGGCGGGAGAGAGCACAGATACGCAGTATTTT
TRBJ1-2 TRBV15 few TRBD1 CATSSGGGYGYTF TGTGCCACCAGCTCAGGGGGCGGGTATGGCTACACCTTC
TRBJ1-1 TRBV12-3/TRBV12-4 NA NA CASSAGRYTEAFF TGTGCCAGCAGTGCTGGGAGGTACACTGAAGCTTTCTTT
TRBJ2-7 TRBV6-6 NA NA CASSFVRIDEQYF TGTGCCAGCAGTTTCGTTCGTATCGACGAGCAGTACTTC
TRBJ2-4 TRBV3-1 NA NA CASSQEGYDRNIQYF TGTGCCAGCAGCCAAGAAGGGTACGATCGGAACATTCAGTACTTC
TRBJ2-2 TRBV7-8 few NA CASSLRLDVGTGELFF TGTGCCAGCAGCTTAAGGCTAGACGTCGGCACCGGGGAGCTGTTTTTT
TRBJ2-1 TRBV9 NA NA CASSGHRGAGNEQFF TGTGCCAGCAGCGGACACCGCGGGGCCGGCAATGAGCAGTTCTTC
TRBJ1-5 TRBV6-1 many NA CASGKGSGQPQHF TGTGCCAGCGGCAAAGGGAGCGGGCAGCCCCAGCATTTT
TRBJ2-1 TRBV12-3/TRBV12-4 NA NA CASTGSVEQFF TGTGCGAGTACAGGGTCCGTTGAGCAGTTCTTC
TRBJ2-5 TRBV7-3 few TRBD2 CASSPGGSGTSVTQYF TGTGCCAGCAGCCCGGGCGGATCCGGGACTAGCGTGACCCAGTACTTC
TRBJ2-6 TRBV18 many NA CASSPPRSGANVLTF TGTGCCAGCTCACCACCCCGCTCTGGGGCCAACGTCCTGACTTTC
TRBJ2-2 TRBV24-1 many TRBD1 CATQGVGTGELFF TGTGCCACCCAGGGGGTGGGCACCGGGGAGCTGTTTTTT
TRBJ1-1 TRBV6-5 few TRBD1 CASSYGGQTNTEAFF TGTGCCAGCAGTTACGGGGGACAGACGAACACTGAAGCTTTCTTT
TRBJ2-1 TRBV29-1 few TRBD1 CSVRTGSARDEQFF TGCAGCGTGCGGACAGGGTCCGCACGGGATGAGCAGTTCTTC
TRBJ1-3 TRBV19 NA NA CASSVTYRTSSGNTIYF TGTGCCAGTAGTGTGACTTACAGGACCTCCTCTGGAAACACCATATATTTT
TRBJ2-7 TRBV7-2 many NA CASSPFGSTYEQYF TGTGCCAGCAGCCCCTTTGGTTCAACCTACGAGCAGTACTTC
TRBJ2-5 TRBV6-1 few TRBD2 CATRRTSGRPEETQYF TGTGCCACCCGACGGACTAGCGGGAGACCGGAAGAGACCCAGTACTTC
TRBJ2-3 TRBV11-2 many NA CASSLVSGERSTDTQYF TGTGCCAGCAGCTTAGTTTCCGGGGAGAGGAGCACAGATACGCAGTATTTT
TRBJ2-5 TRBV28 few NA CASSLGGQFQETQYF TGTGCCAGCAGTTTAGGAGGACAGTTCCAAGAGACCCAGTACTTC
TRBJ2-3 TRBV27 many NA CASSFRWGTDTQYF TGTGCCAGCTCCTTCCGGTGGGGCACAGATACGCAGTATTTT
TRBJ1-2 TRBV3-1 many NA CASSDGHRGYTF TGTGCCAGCAGCGACGGACATAGGGGCTACACCTTC
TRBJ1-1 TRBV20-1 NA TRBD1 CSARPPDRGGTEAFF TGCAGTGCTAGACCCCCCGACAGGGGGGGTACTGAAGCTTTCTTT
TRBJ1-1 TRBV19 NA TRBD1 CASRQGPLGTEAFF TGTGCCAGTAGACAGGGGCCGCTGGGAACTGAAGCTTTCTTT
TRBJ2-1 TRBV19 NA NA CASSIRSFSYNEQFF TGTGCCAGTAGTATCAGATCTTTCTCCTACAATGAGCAGTTCTTC
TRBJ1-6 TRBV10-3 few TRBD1 CAISEGDRQNSPLHF TGTGCCATCAGTGAGGGGGACAGGCAGAATTCACCCCTCCACTTT
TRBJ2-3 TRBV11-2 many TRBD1 CASSARQGSTDTQYF TGTGCCAGCAGCGCTAGACAGGGTAGCACAGATACGCAGTATTTT
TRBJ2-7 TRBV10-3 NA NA CAISESAKSSYEQYF TGTGCCATCAGTGAATCAGCGAAAAGCTCCTACGAGCAGTACTTC
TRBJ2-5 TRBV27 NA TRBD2 CASSHTLAGGRDKETQYF TGTGCCAGCAGTCACACGTTAGCGGGGGGCAGAGACAAAGAGACCCAGTACTTC
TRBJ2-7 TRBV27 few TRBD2 CASSLRRPTSGFYEQYF TGTGCCAGCAGCCTTAGGCGACCTACTAGCGGGTTCTACGAGCAGTACTTC
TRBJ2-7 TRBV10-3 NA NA CAISESLSYEQYF TGTGCCATCAGTGAGTCCTTATCCTACGAGCAGTACTTC
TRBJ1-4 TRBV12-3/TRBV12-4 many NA CASSLTGGSNEKLFF TGTGCCAGCAGTTTAACGGGCGGATCTAATGAAAAACTGTTTTTT
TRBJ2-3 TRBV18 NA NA CASSPGHTDTQYF TGTGCCAGCTCACCGGGCCACACAGATACGCAGTATTTT